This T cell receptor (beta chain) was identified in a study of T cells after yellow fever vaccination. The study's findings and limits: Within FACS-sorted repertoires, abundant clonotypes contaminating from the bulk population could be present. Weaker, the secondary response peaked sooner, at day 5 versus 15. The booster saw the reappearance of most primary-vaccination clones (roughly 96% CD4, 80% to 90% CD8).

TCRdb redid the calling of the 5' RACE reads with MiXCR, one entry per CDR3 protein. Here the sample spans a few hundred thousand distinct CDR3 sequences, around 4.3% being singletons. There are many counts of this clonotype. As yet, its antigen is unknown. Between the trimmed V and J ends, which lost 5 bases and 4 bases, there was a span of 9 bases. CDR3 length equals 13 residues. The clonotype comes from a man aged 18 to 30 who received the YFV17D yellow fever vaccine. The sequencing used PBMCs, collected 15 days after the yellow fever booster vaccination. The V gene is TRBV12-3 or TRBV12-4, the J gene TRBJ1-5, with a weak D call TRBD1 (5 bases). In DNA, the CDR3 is TGTGCCAGCAGTATTCAGGGTAATCAGCCCCAGCATTTT. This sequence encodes CASSIQGNQPQHF.